A selection of T cell receptor beta chains follows, all from one sample in a study of beta chain features in type 1 diabetes. Generated by immunoSEQ multiplex PCR, the TCRdb table keeps only in-frame clones and is missing some. The repertoire holds approximately 130,000 clones, with 17% as singletons. The sequencing input was central memory CD4+ T cells from blood. Every receptor here comes from a man between 18 and 29 years old with type 1 diabetes. Each CDR3 is given with its conserved first and last residue. Each record gives: J gene, V gene, CDR3 protein.

J gene: TRBJ2-1
V gene: TRBV5-1
CDR3 protein: CASTPSSYNEQFF

J gene: TRBJ1-1
V gene: TRBV20-1
CDR3 protein: CSAADPPRAFF

J gene: TRBJ2-7
V gene: TRBV4-2
CDR3 protein: CASSPSTGTAYEQYF

J gene: TRBJ2-1
V gene: TRBV11-3
CDR3 protein: CASSFSRGPNNEQFF

J gene: TRBJ2-7
V gene: TRBV7-2
CDR3 protein: CASSLVAGSGGEQYF

J gene: TRBJ2-5
V gene: TRBV2
CDR3 protein: CASSGASQETQYF

J gene: TRBJ2-1
V gene: TRBV7-9
CDR3 protein: CATTLFGTGDNEQFF

J gene: TRBJ2-2
V gene: TRBV29-1
CDR3 protein: CSVEDTASGELFF

J gene: TRBJ1-1
V gene: TRBV9
CDR3 protein: CASSVGRTTNTEAFF

J gene: TRBJ1-4
V gene: TRBV30
CDR3 protein: CAWGRSSEKLFF

J gene: TRBJ2-7
V gene: TRBV9
CDR3 protein: CASSVGGRGDPYEQYF

J gene: TRBJ2-5
V gene: TRBV5-1
CDR3 protein: CASSLAPGGETQYF

J gene: TRBJ2-1
V gene: TRBV7-6
CDR3 protein: CASSLLLSGSSYNEQFF

J gene: TRBJ2-1
V gene: TRBV11-2
CDR3 protein: CASSRTSGGGYNEQFF

J gene: TRBJ2-1
V gene: TRBV7-2
CDR3 protein: CASSLDLPGAAYNEQFF

J gene: TRBJ2-7
V gene: TRBV5-6
CDR3 protein: CASYYLDRENEQYF

J gene: TRBJ2-5
V gene: TRBV7-3
CDR3 protein: CASSLAETQYF

J gene: TRBJ2-5
V gene: TRBV7-2
CDR3 protein: CASSLVGAGQSAQYF

J gene: TRBJ2-3
V gene: TRBV7-7
CDR3 protein: CASSPQVGADTQYF

J gene: TRBJ2-5
V gene: TRBV7-9
CDR3 protein: CASSATGGETQYF

J gene: TRBJ2-3
V gene: TRBV2
CDR3 protein: CASSWGSDTQYF

J gene: TRBJ2-1
V gene: TRBV4-3
CDR3 protein: CASSQEVRGGNEQFF

J gene: TRBJ2-1
V gene: TRBV5-1
CDR3 protein: CASSLGLEVSGEQFF

J gene: TRBJ2-3
V gene: TRBV2
CDR3 protein: CASGAKAGGTDTQYF

J gene: TRBJ2-1
V gene: TRBV6-5
CDR3 protein: CASSLDRANEQFF

J gene: TRBJ1-2
V gene: TRBV28
CDR3 protein: CASSSSGTGSRNGYTF

J gene: TRBJ1-1
V gene: TRBV7-2
CDR3 protein: CASSYQGWGTEAFF

J gene: TRBJ1-5
V gene: TRBV27
CDR3 protein: CASSLKGDQPQHF

J gene: TRBJ2-7
V gene: TRBV2
CDR3 protein: CASRPDRVSYEQYF

J gene: TRBJ2-5
V gene: TRBV30
CDR3 protein: CAWSPGTSGRGETQYF

J gene: TRBJ1-1
V gene: TRBV2
CDR3 protein: CASSDQGNTEAFF

J gene: TRBJ2-1
V gene: TRBV7-2
CDR3 protein: CASSPDSGSSYNEQFF

J gene: TRBJ2-7
V gene: TRBV5-1
CDR3 protein: CASSLGVDGEQYF

J gene: TRBJ2-2
V gene: TRBV6-5
CDR3 protein: CASSYRASLRGGELFF

J gene: TRBJ2-5
V gene: TRBV18
CDR3 protein: CASSPGSQETQYF

J gene: TRBJ2-1
V gene: TRBV29-1
CDR3 protein: CSVSGGGWSYNEQFF

J gene: TRBJ1-3
V gene: TRBV2
CDR3 protein: CASSRQGGNTIYF

J gene: TRBJ2-3
V gene: TRBV9
CDR3 protein: CASNRDYPGDTQYF

J gene: TRBJ2-3
V gene: TRBV2
CDR3 protein: CASSPRLGDTQYF

J gene: TRBJ2-2
V gene: TRBV30
CDR3 protein: CAANPGNTGELFF

J gene: TRBJ1-6
V gene: TRBV5-1
CDR3 protein: CASKDLPQSGTPLHF

J gene: TRBJ1-5
V gene: TRBV25-1
CDR3 protein: CASSEWGRDQPQHF

J gene: TRBJ2-7
V gene: TRBV29-1
CDR3 protein: CSASTDRGHEQYF

J gene: TRBJ1-5
V gene: TRBV9
CDR3 protein: CASSGTVNQPQHF

J gene: TRBJ2-7
V gene: TRBV25-1
CDR3 protein: CASSEGVAGPYEQYF

J gene: TRBJ2-3
V gene: TRBV30
CDR3 protein: CAWSPGTGSTDTQYF

J gene: TRBJ2-1
V gene: TRBV5-1
CDR3 protein: CASSLVLAGWENEQFF

J gene: TRBJ2-7
V gene: TRBV30
CDR3 protein: CAWSVAGTGVF

J gene: TRBJ2-7
V gene: TRBV29-1
CDR3 protein: CSAGRGGAYEQYF

J gene: TRBJ1-1
V gene: TRBV30
CDR3 protein: CAWKFSWGPEAFF

J gene: TRBJ1-1
V gene: TRBV9
CDR3 protein: CASSVAGQAGTEAFF

J gene: TRBJ1-4
V gene: TRBV6-5
CDR3 protein: CASSYDGLNEKLFF